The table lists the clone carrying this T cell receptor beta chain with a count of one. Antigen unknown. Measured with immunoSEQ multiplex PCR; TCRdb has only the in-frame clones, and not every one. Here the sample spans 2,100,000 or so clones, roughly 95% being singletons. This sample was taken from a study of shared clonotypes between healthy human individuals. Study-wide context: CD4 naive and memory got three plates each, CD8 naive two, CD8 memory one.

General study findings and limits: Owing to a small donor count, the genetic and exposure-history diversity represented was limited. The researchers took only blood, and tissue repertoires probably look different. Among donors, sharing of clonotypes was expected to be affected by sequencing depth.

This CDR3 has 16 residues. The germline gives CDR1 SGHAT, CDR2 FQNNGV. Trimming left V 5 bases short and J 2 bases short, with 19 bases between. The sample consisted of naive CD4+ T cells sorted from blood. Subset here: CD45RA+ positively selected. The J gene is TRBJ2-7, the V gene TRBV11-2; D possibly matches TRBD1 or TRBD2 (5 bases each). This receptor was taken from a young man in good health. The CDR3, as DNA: TGTGCCAGCAGCACCGGGACGGCCCTTCTAACCTACGAGCAGTACTTC. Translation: CASSTGTALLTYEQYF.